Listed below are T cell receptor beta chains from one sample, sequenced in a study of blood T cell repertoires in COVID-19. Method: immunoSEQ multiplex PCR; TCRdb's copy keeps in-frame clones and lacks some. The sample lists 90,000 to 110,000 clones; around 76% were seen once. The material sequenced was peripheral blood. These TCRs come from a woman between 65 and 79 years old with acute or convalescent COVID-19. Both conserved end residues are part of each CDR3. The D gene is left open where the match is weak. Expanded clones get a size class; other rows say once, few or many, or leave the size out.

len,d_gene,abundance,j_gene,v_gene,CDR3nt,CDR3aa
12,TRBD1,-,TRBJ2-5,TRBV29-1,TGCAGCGGACAGACAGGGTGGGAGACCCAGTACTTC,CSGQTGWETQYF
15,TRBD2,-,TRBJ2-7,TRBV13,TGTGCCAGCAGCGCCACCGGGACTAACTCCTACGAGCAGTACTTC,CASSATGTNSYEQYF
16,TRBD2,-,TRBJ2-5,TRBV3-1/TRBV3-2,TGTGCCAGCAGCCAGAAGCGGGGGCCCCGGAGAACGACCCAGTACTTC,CASSQKRGPRRTTQYF
14,TRBD1,few,TRBJ2-7,TRBV15,TGTGCCACCAGCAGGACCGGGACAGTTGACGAGCAGTACTTC,CATSRTGTVDEQYF
14,-,-,TRBJ1-3,TRBV19,TGTGCCAGTAGCACTGACTACTCTGGAAACACCATATATTTT,CASSTDYSGNTIYF
13,-,-,TRBJ1-2,TRBV18,TGTGCCAGCTCAGCGGGTTCGGACTATGGCTACACCTTC,CASSAGSDYGYTF
15,-,-,TRBJ2-6,TRBV5-1,TGCGCCAGCAGCCATGACAACTCTGGGGCCAACGTCCTGACTTTC,CASSHDNSGANVLTF
13,-,-,TRBJ2-5,TRBV11-2,TGTGCCAGCAGCCCGGGAATCCAAGAGACCCAGTACTTC,CASSPGIQETQYF
14,-,once,TRBJ1-6,TRBV6-5,TGTGCCAGCAGTTTGGGTCCGGGGAATTCACCCCTCCACTTT,CASSLGPGNSPLHF
14,-,many,TRBJ1-1,TRBV19,TGTGCCAGTAGCCGGAGAGAAGGGAACACTGAAGCTTTCTTT,CASSRREGNTEAFF
13,-,-,TRBJ1-1,TRBV18,TGTGCCAGCTCAGGGGCGGTAACGGCTGAAGCTTTCTTT,CASSGAVTAEAFF
15,TRBD2,-,TRBJ2-7,TRBV4-1,TGCGCCAGCAGCCAACCATTCGCGGGAGCCTACGAGCAGTACTTC,CASSQPFAGAYEQYF